This T cell receptor (beta chain) appears in the sequencing data of a study of cytomegalovirus exposure and HLA in healthy donors. The wider study: A later analysis reported the same platform for the roughly 110 validation repertoires and the 666 first-cohort repertoires. General observations from the study: The authors enumerated under 200 TCR beta chains as linked to cytomegalovirus.

Concerning this clone itself: The target antigen is unknown.

Sequenced by immunoSEQ multiplex PCR; TCRdb stores in-frame clones only, minus some. The sample gives 150,000 to 200,000 clones, roughly 86% of which show up once; about 9.4% is in the top ten. The CDR3 is 15 residues long. The junction had 6 bases not matched to a gene; V was cut back by 6 bases and J by 4 bases. The germline gives CDR1 SQVTM, CDR2 ANQGSEA. The clonotype comes from a woman in her late teens or twenties in good health and CMV-seropositive. The gene calls are TRBV29-1 and TRBJ2-1, with TRBD2 matching over 13 bases. What was sequenced was PBMCs. This chain's CDR3 is CSVKGTSGNYNEQFF. The CDR3 region has the DNA TGCAGCGTCAAAGGGACTAGCGGGAATTACAATGAGCAGTTCTTC.